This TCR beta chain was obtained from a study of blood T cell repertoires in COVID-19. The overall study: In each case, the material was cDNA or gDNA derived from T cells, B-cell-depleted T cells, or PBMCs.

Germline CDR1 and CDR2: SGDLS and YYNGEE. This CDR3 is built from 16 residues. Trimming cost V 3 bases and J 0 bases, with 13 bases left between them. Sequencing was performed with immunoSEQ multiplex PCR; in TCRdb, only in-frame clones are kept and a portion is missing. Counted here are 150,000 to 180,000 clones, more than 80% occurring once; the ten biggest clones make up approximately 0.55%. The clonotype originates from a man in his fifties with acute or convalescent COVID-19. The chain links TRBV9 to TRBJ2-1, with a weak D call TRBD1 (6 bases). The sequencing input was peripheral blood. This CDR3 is CASSEIGGSSYNEQFF. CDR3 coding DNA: TGTGCCAGCAGCGAAATAGGGGGTAGCTCCTACAATGAGCAGTTCTTC.